This TCR beta chain was captured by sequencing in a study of T-cell memory formation after mild COVID-19. The V end was cut by 0 bases, the J end by 6 bases, with 18 bases between. Germline V gene lookup returns CDR1 DFQATT and CDR2 SNEGSKA (reference sequence). This CDR3 has 16 amino acids. Each CDR3 protein is one row after TCRdb ran MiXCR on the 5' RACE reads. The profile shows 350,000 to 500,000 distinct CDR3 sequences, roughly 20% of them singletons. Sequenced material: PBMCs or a T cell subset sorted from them (not recorded which). The sequence derives from an adult woman who had mild COVID-19 (a few samples of this study predate the infection). Cell type and time point are not known. V gene TRBV20-1 combines with J gene TRBJ2-1; D is unclear. This CDR3 is CSARDRIFGLANEQFF. The CDR3 nucleotides are TGCAGTGCTAGAGATCGTATCTTTGGCCTCGCCAATGAGCAGTTCTTC.